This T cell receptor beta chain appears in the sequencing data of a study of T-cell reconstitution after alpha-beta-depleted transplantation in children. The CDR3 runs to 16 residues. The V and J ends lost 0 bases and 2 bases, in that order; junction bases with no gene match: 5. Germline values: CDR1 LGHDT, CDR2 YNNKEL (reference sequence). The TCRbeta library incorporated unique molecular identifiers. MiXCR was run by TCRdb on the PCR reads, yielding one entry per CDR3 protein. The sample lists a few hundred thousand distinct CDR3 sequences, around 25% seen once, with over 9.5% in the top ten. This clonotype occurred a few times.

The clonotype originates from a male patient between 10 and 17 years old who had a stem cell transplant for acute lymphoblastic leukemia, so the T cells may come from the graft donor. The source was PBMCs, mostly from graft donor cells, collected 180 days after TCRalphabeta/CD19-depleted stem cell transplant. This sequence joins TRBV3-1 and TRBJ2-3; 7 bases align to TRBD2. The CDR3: CASSQEGGKPTDTQYF. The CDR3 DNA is TGTGCCAGCAGCCAAGAGGGAGGGAAGCCCACAGATACGCAGTATTTT.